This T cell receptor beta chain was sequenced for a study of blood T cell repertoires in COVID-19. Turning to the study itself: Italy, Spain and the United States were the sources of the convalescent and acute COVID-19 samples.

Trimming removed 1 base from V and 4 bases from J, with 5 bases in between. Per the germline V gene, CDR1 is LGHDT and CDR2 is YNNKEL (reference sequence). The CDR3 consists of 13 residues. Some clones are missing from TCRdb's copy, which holds only in-frame ones; the method was immunoSEQ multiplex PCR. The sample has tens of thousands of clones; 60% to 80% are singletons. What was sequenced was peripheral blood. This chain connects TRBV3-1 (or the pseudogene TRBV3-2) to TRBJ1-5; D ambiguous. This receptor was taken from a woman in her seventies with acute or convalescent COVID-19. The CDR3 DNA reads TGTGCCAGCAGCCAAGGCAGAAATCAGCCCCAGCATTTT. It yields the protein CASSQGRNQPQHF.